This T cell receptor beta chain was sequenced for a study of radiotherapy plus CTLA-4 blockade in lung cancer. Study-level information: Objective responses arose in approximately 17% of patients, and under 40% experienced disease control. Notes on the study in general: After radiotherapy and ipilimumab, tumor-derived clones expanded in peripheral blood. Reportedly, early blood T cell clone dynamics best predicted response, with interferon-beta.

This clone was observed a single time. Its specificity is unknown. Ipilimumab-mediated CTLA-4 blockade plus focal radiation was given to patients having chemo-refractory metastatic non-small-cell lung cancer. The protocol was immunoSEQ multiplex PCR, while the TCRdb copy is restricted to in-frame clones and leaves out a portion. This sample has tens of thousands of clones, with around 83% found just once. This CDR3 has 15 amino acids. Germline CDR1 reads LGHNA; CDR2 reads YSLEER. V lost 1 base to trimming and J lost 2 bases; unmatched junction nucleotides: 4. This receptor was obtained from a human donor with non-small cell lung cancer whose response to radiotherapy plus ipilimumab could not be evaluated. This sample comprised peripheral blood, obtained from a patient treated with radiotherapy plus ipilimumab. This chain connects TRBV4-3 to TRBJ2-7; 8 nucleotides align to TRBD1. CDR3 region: CASSQGTGPPYEQYF. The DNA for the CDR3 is TGCGCCAGCAGCCAAGGGACAGGGCCCCCCTACGAGCAGTACTTC.